This T cell receptor beta chain was identified during a study of cytomegalovirus exposure and HLA in healthy donors. Findings and limits, study-wide: When presence/absence was analysed, sequencing depth was taken to be roughly uniform across donors. Both high specificity and high sensitivity reportedly marked the classifier's diagnosis of cytomegalovirus status. Some V segments, TRBV6-2 and TRBV6-3 among them, were indistinguishable and were therefore excluded.

PCR primers comprised 60 Vbeta and 13 Jbeta primers. TCRdb's copy holds only in-frame clones and misses some; the assay was immunoSEQ multiplex PCR. The sample contains tens of thousands of clones, around 64% of which appear only once. The CDR3 length is 13 residues. V was pared by 5 bases and J by 5 bases, with 4 bases of the junction left unmatched. The germline gives CDR1 SGHTA, CDR2 FQGTGA. Concerning this clone itself: Antigen unknown.

This receptor was taken from a human donor in good health. The chain combines TRBV7-3 with TRBJ2-7; 9 nucleotides align to TRBD1. Sequences were obtained from PBMCs. The CDR3 spells CASSGDRADEQYF. CDR3 DNA sequence: TGTGCCAGCAGCGGGGACAGGGCTGACGAGCAGTACTTC.